This T cell receptor beta chain was identified during a study of T cell responses to AZD1222 COVID-19 vaccine. Overall study findings and caveats: The sample set comprised mostly white British donors with more females, and clonal diversity was possibly underestimated. Without day 14 samples, only post-peak T cell repertoires were studied.

Clones were read by immunoSEQ multiplex PCR, and TCRdb kept only the in-frame ones, dropping some. The table has under 150,000 clones, 90% to 95% seen once; the top ten hold around 2.8%. The V gene's germline CDR1 is SGHNT and CDR2 YENEEA. The length of the CDR3 is 13 residues. The V gene lost 8 bases and the J gene lost 2 bases, with 11 bases spanning the gap. The sample holds a few counts of this clone. Its antigen is undetermined. Here the sequenced sample was peripheral blood, taken on day 0 of MenACWY control vaccination. This chain connects TRBV11-3 to TRBJ2-3, with D perhaps TRBD1 or TRBD2 (5 bases each). The TCR comes from an adult in good health. The CDR3 sequence: CASRRDPTDTQYF. The CDR3 DNA sequence: TGTGCCAGCCGACGGGACCCCACAGATACGCAGTATTTT. Supplemented by reference TRBV11-3 and TRBJ2-3, the full variable domain reads EAGVVQSPRYKIIEKKQPVAFWCNPISGHNTLYWYLQNLGQGPELLIRYENEEAVDDSQLPKDRFSAERLKGVDSTLKIQPAELGDSAVYLCASRRDPTDTQYFGPGTRLTVL.